This T cell receptor (beta chain) was found in a study of tumor-infiltrating lymphocytes in primary liver carcinoma (dated by TCRdb to the late 2010s). Some background on the complete study: Of the five patients (three men and two women, aged 30 to 69 years), four had hepatocellular carcinoma and one had combined HCC and intrahepatic cholangiocarcinoma. Tumors of the five patients were stage T1-T3 N0M0 with maximum diameters of roughly 4.2 to 11 cm. Samples yielded roughly 3.5 to 7.13 million productive TCRbeta reads; read depth did not differ significantly between tissue types. The study combined TCRbeta repertoire sequencing, expression microarrays and whole-exome sequencing across five regions of each liver tumor, with adjacent normal tissue and blood. A total of 35 or so specimens from 5 patients went through TCRbeta repertoire sequencing, namely 25 tumor regions, 5 adjacent noncancerous liver tissues and 5 peripheral blood samples. To link TCRbeta repertoire diversity to the local molecular phenotype, the 20 to 25 tumor region samples were profiled with Agilent mRNA microarrays. High reproducibility was observed for the technical replicate repertoires, with mean shared-clone rates roughly 0.89 and correlation coefficients above 0.98.

This clonotype was detected a few times. This clone's antigen is unknown. No per-base quality is available; no much larger clone lies one base away. Paper-wide results and their limitations: Only the TCR beta chain was sequenced, so true repertoire diversity is likely underestimated because unpaired alpha chains were not captured. Only about 7.5-25% of top clones were found in all five regions of a tumor, suggesting spatial heterogeneity of tumor-infiltrating T cells. With just a few patients in the study, the authors point out that the findings should be validated in a larger study. Repertoire overlap was higher between tumor regions (mean about 35%) than tumor-adjacent (17%) or tumor-blood (approximately 14%) pairs, consistent with antigen-driven expansion. Bulk unsorted samples precluded comparing CD4+ and CD8+ T cell repertoires. The top 250 clones made up a significantly larger repertoire fraction in tumors than in blood (p = 0.039).

Without any cell sorting, total RNA and DNA were co-extracted from about 20-30 mg of bulk tissue using the AllPrep DNA/RNA mini kit. Between late 2015 and early 2016, about 5 patients in China with histopathologically diagnosed primary liver carcinoma had their tumors surgically resected. At the time of sampling, the patients had chronic HBV infection and had not received any treatment. Five spatially separated regions were sampled from each tumor: the superior, inferior, left-lateral and right-lateral poles, plus the tumor centre. According to histology, viable tumor cells made up more than 85% of every tumor sample. Fresh tumor and adjacent tissue pieces were bisected, with one half stored in RNAlater at -80 degrees C and the other half sent for histology. Using a constant-region primer and ProtoScript II reverse transcriptase, TCRbeta-specific cDNA was reverse-transcribed from approximately 500 ng total RNA. Three nested multiplex PCR rounds, following a slightly modified ARM-PCR procedure, were used to build the TCRbeta libraries. Sample barcodes and Illumina adapters were attached in a final 25-cycle PCR using Deep VentR polymerase. Amplicons of 200-500 bp were gel-purified with a QIAquick gel extraction kit before sequencing. TCRbeta amplicons were sequenced on an Illumina HiSeq 2500 with 250-bp paired-end reads. As for the authors' bioinformatics: Trimmomatic v0.33 was used to quality-trim the reads, and FLASH v1.2.11 was used to merge paired reads so that full CDR3 sequences could be recovered. MiGEC v1.2.1b assigned V, D and J germline segments to the rearranged TCRbeta sequences. VDJtools v1.0.0 computed clonotype statistics and Shannon-Wiener diversity indices. Except for diversity analysis, only each sample's 250 most abundant clonotypes were used in subsequent analyses to reduce sampling bias. TCRdb trimmed the raw reads at Q25, called clones with MiXCR and kept productive beta chains. Each CDR3 protein appears once, grouped with its most common genes and DNA. These V and J calls rely on TCRdb rather than the paper's analysis. Here the sample has 100,000 or so distinct CDR3 sequences; approximately 68% occur a single time. The top ten clones comprise over 9.5% of the sample.

The sample taken for sequencing was liver tumor tissue from sampling region 5. The cell subset or site label, as the study defines it: tumor region T5, tumor centre. The TCR was taken from a woman aged 60-75 years with primary liver carcinoma and hepatitis B virus infection.

The nucleotide sequence is given as TGTGCCAGCAACAGCGGGGGCGGGAACCAAGAGACCCAGTACTTC. Its amino acids are CASNSGGGNQETQYF. This chain is built from TRBV5-6 and TRBJ2-5; TRBD2 matches 8 bases in the middle. From the cysteine up to the phenylalanine, the CDR3 has a length of 15 residues. The only DNA kept is the CDR3, 45 bases in frame from the first base. Based on the germline V gene, the CDR1 and CDR2 sequences are SGHDT and YYEEEE. The V end gives up 6 bases and the J end 0 bases, leaving 7 bases in the junction not matched to a gene.